What follows is one T cell receptor beta chain and its context. Its cognate antigen is unknown. This specimen belongs to a study of graft-versus-host responses after intestinal transplantation. Clones were read by immunoSEQ multiplex PCR, and TCRdb kept only the in-frame ones, dropping some. The sample lists about 93,000 clones, over 85% occurring once. Trimming pared 5 bases from V and 4 bases from J, leaving 14 bases between. CDR3 size: 14 residues. Per the germline V gene, CDR1 is LNHDA and CDR2 is SQIVND (reference sequence). The sample consisted of unstimulated CD8+ T cells sorted from spleen or lymph node cells, taken before intestinal transplant. This chain joins TRBV19 and TRBJ2-5, with TRBD1 as a possible D gene (5 bases). The TCR was taken from a human donor who received an intestinal transplant. The CDR3 nucleotides are TGTGCCAGTAGTCCGCATCAGGGAAGAGAGACCCAGTACTTC. Its translation is CASSPHQGRETQYF. The whole variable domain, remainder taken from reference TRBV19 and TRBJ2-5, is DGGITQSPKYLFRKEGQNVTLSCEQNLNHDAMYWYRQDPGQGLRLIYYSQIVNDFQKGDIAEGYSVSREKKESFPLTVTSAQKNPTAFYLCASSPHQGRETQYFGPGTRLLVL.